What follows are 27 T cell receptor beta chains derived from one specimen sequenced in a study of radiation and T cells in renal cell carcinoma. TCRdb keeps only in-frame clones here, not all; method: immunoSEQ multiplex PCR. The sample lists more than 75,000 clones, 80% to 90% occurring once. Time point defined: blood 2 weeks post-SBRT. Sample treatment: 15 Gy SBRT to primary tumor, nephrectomy 4 weeks later. This specimen consisted of blood, obtained from a patient whose treatment included radiotherapy and nephrectomy. These receptors originate from a woman aged 45-65 years with renal cell carcinoma.

The gene calls are TRBV11-2 and TRBJ1-1, with D perhaps matching TRBD1 (5 bases). Trimming pared 4 bases from V and 6 bases from J, leaving 12 bases between. The CDR3 loop spans 13 amino acids. Germline lookup yields CDR1 SGHAT and CDR2 FQNNGV. CDR3 sequence (DNA): TGTGCCAGCAGCTCCCTCGGGGGGGCTGAAGCTTTCTTT. Translating gives CASSSLGGAEAFF.

This clone was seen a single time. V is TRBV9 and J is TRBJ1-1; 7 bases agree with TRBD1. Germline values: CDR1 SGDLS, CDR2 YYNGEE. J gave up 1 base and V 4 bases, and 10 bases lay outside the gene matches. This CDR3 spans 16 amino acids. CDR3 residues: CASSPRQGISNTEAFF. In nucleotides, the CDR3 is TGTGCCAGCAGCCCCCGACAGGGTATATCGAACACTGAAGCTTTCTTT.

The V and J genes are TRBV25-1 and TRBJ1-2; no firm D call. This CDR3 comprises 14 residues. The germline V gene encodes CDR1 MGHDK and CDR2 SYGVNS. Trimming removed 4 bases from V and 4 bases from J, with 13 bases in between. This CDR3 is CASSGFLGIYGYTF. CDR3 in DNA: TGTGCCAGCAGTGGATTCTTAGGAATCTATGGCTACACCTTC.

This clone appeared once. The chain couples TRBV23-1 to TRBJ1-1; D not resolved. TRBV23-1 has ORF status, its function being uncertain. The V end was cut by 2 bases, the J end by 8 bases, with 21 bases between. The CDR3 runs 16 residues. Here the CDR3 reads CASSQEDGPGLNEAFF. CDR3 sequence (DNA): TGCGCCAGCAGTCAAGAGGACGGCCCCGGTTTGAACGAAGCTTTCTTT.

The rearrangement joins TRBV5-1 to TRBJ2-1; 7 bases agree with TRBD1. V was clipped by 4 bases and J by 7 bases; unmatched bases: 8. The CDR3 covers 14 residues. The germline V gene has CDR1 SGHRS and CDR2 YFSETQ. The CDR3 nucleotides are TGCGCCAGCAGCCTCCAGGGGGTGGAGAATGAGCAGTTCTTC. Translation: CASSLQGVENEQFF.

This clone is a singleton in its sample. The chain joins TRBV5-1 to TRBJ2-5; possible D gene TRBD1, 6 bases. V shed 0 bases and J shed 4 bases, with 13 bases lying between them. The germline CDR1 and CDR2 sequences are SGHRS and YFSETQ. The CDR3 contains 15 residues. The CDR3 sequence: CASSLDGTPTETQYF. DNA of the CDR3: TGCGCCAGCAGCTTGGACGGGACACCCACAGAGACCCAGTACTTC.

This clone was recorded a few times. The chain has TRBV4-3 and TRBJ1-1; TRBD1 is a possible D gene (5 bases). Germline loops: CDR1 LGHNA, CDR2 YSLEER. The CDR3 spans 14 residues. V lost 4 bases, J lost 0 bases, and 9 bases lay in between. CDR3 sequence: CASSPTVMNTEAFF. The CDR3 DNA reads as TGCGCCAGCAGCCCGACAGTTATGAACACTGAAGCTTTCTTT.

This rearrangement joins TRBV6-1 to TRBJ2-5; 8 positions match TRBD2. The CDR3 length is 13 residues. V lost 8 bases and J lost 5; bases outside the gene matches: 7. The germline V gene encodes CDR1 MNHNS and CDR2 SASEGT. In DNA, the CDR3 is TGTGCCAGCCACCGGGAGGGGGGGGAGACCCAGTACTTC. It codes for CASHREGGETQYF.

This clone occurred once. This sequence joins TRBV19 and TRBJ2-7; 7 bases align to TRBD1. The CDR3 runs to 16 residues. Germline V lookup: CDR1 LNHDA, CDR2 SQIVND (reference sequence). V shed 1 base, J shed 3 bases, and the junction held 9 bases outside the gene matches. In nucleotides, the CDR3 is TGTGCCAGTAGTATAGTAAGGGGGCAATTGGGCTACGAGCAGTACTTC. This encodes CASSIVRGQLGYEQYF.

This chain connects TRBV11-2 to TRBJ1-1; perhaps TRBD1 as D (5 bases). The CDR3 runs to 13 residues. CDR1 is SGHAT, CDR2 FQNNGV, per germline. Trimming left V 5 bases short and J 1 base short, with 8 bases between. This chain's CDR3 is CASSTDKNTEAFF. The CDR3 coding sequence is TGTGCCAGCAGCACGGACAAGAACACTGAAGCTTTCTTT.

The chain combines TRBV7-8 with TRBJ2-7, with 9 bases fitting TRBD1. V lost 5 bases, J lost 6 bases, and 11 bases stayed unmatched. This CDR3 is built from 15 residues. From germline, CDR1 is SGHVS and CDR2 FQNEAQ. In DNA, the CDR3 is TGTGCCAGCAGCACCACTCTGGACAGGGGTGGCGAGCAGTACTTC. Protein product: CASSTTLDRGGEQYF.

This clone came up a few times. The chain has TRBV2 and TRBJ1-5; TRBD1 matches 9 bases. From germline, CDR1 is SNHLY and CDR2 FYNNEI. This CDR3 comprises 15 residues. Trimming removed 5 bases from V and 7 bases from J; junction bases left unmatched: 9. The DNA of the CDR3 is TGTGCCAGCAGTCCTACAGGGGGCTCTCGGCAGCCCCAGCATTTT. This codes for CASSPTGGSRQPQHF.

The chain carries TRBV9 and TRBJ1-2, with TRBD1 as a possible D gene (6 bases). Germline V gives CDR1 SGDLS, CDR2 YYNGEE. V lost 4 bases to trimming and J lost 6 bases, with 13 bases between them. The length of the CDR3 is 13 residues. CDR3 in amino acids: CASSPHRANGYTF. In DNA, the CDR3 is TGTGCCAGCAGCCCCCACAGGGCAAATGGCTACACCTTC.

This chain connects TRBV29-1 to TRBJ1-3, with D maybe TRBD1 (5 bases). The CDR3 has 14 residues. V dropped 0 bases and J dropped 4 bases, with 10 bases sitting between them. The germline CDR1 and CDR2 sequences are SQVTM and ANQGSEA. The CDR3 reads CSVEDPGPGNTIYF. CDR3 nucleotides: TGCAGCGTTGAAGATCCGGGGCCCGGAAACACCATATATTTT. Looking up the rest from reference TRBV29-1 and TRBJ1-3 gives the full variable domain: SAVISQKPSRDICQRGTSLTIQCQVDSQVTMMFWYRQQPGQSLTLIATANQGSEATYESGFVIDKFPISRPNLTFSTLTVSNMSPEDSSIYLCSVEDPGPGNTIYFGEGSWLTVV.

This sequence joins TRBV6-6 and TRBJ2-2; 10 positions agree with TRBD1. V lost 8 bases to trimming and J lost 5 bases; unmatched junction nucleotides: 5. CDR1 and CDR2 (germline): MNHNY, SVGAGI (reference sequence). This CDR3 comprises 14 residues. The CDR3 DNA reads as TGTGCCAGCGGGGGGACAGGGGAAACCGGGGAGCTGTTTTTT. This encodes CASGGTGETGELFF.

The chain recombines TRBV5-8 with TRBJ2-5; tentatively, D is TRBD2 (6 bases). Germline V gives CDR1 SGHTS, CDR2 YDEGEE. The CDR3 is made up of 17 amino acids. V dropped 2 bases and J dropped 4 bases, with 21 bases sitting between them. CDR3 residues: CASSFTLRGSPGETQYF. In nucleotides, the CDR3 is TGTGCCAGCAGCTTCACTTTGCGGGGCTCCCCGGGAGAGACCCAGTACTTC.

The chain joins TRBV6-5 to TRBJ1-2, with D uncertain. Trimming stripped 5 bases from V and 4 bases from J, with 11 bases between. Germline V gene lookup returns CDR1 MNHEY and CDR2 SVGAGI. This CDR3 region has 13 residues. In DNA, the CDR3 is TGTGCCAGCAGTATGGAGGCTCTCTATGGCTACACCTTC. This codes for CASSMEALYGYTF.

The V gene is TRBV7-2, the J gene TRBJ2-7; 11 bases are shared with TRBD1. The CDR3 is made up of 13 amino acids. Germline-derived CDR1 and CDR2 are SGHTA and FQGNSA. Trimming cost V 6 bases and J 7 bases; bases outside gene matches: 5. Here the CDR3 DNA reads TGTGCCAGCAGACTCGGGACAGGGGGAGAGCAGTACTTC. Its protein is CASRLGTGGEQYF.

This clone was seen just once. The chain couples TRBV2 to TRBJ2-1, with TRBD2 matching 8 bases. The junction had 14 bases not matched to a gene; V was cut back by 7 bases and J by 3 bases. Per the germline V gene, CDR1 is SNHLY and CDR2 is FYNNEI. CDR3 length equals 17 residues. The DNA for the CDR3 is TGTGCCAGCACCCCGGGCCGGGGGGGCACAAACTACAATGAGCAGTTCTTC. Amino acids: CASTPGRGGTNYNEQFF. The variable domain in full, with the rest retrieved from reference TRBV2 and TRBJ2-1, is EPEVTQTPSHQVTQMGQEVILRCVPISNHLYFYWYRQILGQKVEFLVSFYNNEISEKSEIFDDQFSVERPDGSNFTLKIRSTKLEDSAMYFCASTPGRGGTNYNEQFFGPGTRLTVL.

The chain links TRBV6-6 to TRBJ2-7; D assignment may be TRBD1 or TRBD2 (5 bases each). Germline assignment: CDR1 MNHNY and CDR2 SVGAGI (reference sequence). This CDR3 has 12 residues. V was pared by 8 bases and J by 5 bases, with 13 bases between. CDR3 nucleotide sequence: TGTGCCAGCCTCCTGAGGGGTAACGAGCAGTACTTC. This codes for CASLLRGNEQYF.

The rearrangement uses TRBV27 and TRBJ1-6, with 7 bases matching TRBD1. The CDR3 extends over 17 amino acids. The junction had 16 bases not matched to a gene; V was cut back by 5 bases and J by 9 bases. The germline gives CDR1 MNHEY, CDR2 SMNVEV (reference sequence). This CDR3 reads CASSERPPDRAASPLHF. DNA of the CDR3: TGTGCCAGCAGTGAACGACCCCCTGACAGGGCGGCTTCACCCCTCCACTTT.

The gene calls are TRBV5-4 and TRBJ2-7, with TRBD1 matching over 8 bases. CDR1 is SGHNT, CDR2 YYREEE, per germline (reference sequence). This CDR3 is 14 amino acids long. V shed 5 bases and J 1 base; nucleotides not matched to a gene: 5. The DNA of the CDR3 is TGTGCCAGCAGTCTGGGACAGGCATCCTACGAGCAGTACTTC. Amino acids: CASSLGQASYEQYF.

The chain combines TRBV11-2 with TRBJ1-5, with D maybe TRBD1 (5 bases). Germline assignment: CDR1 SGHAT and CDR2 FQNNGV. With 1 base removed from V and 6 bases from J, the gap between germline ends came to 7 bases. The CDR3 extends over 13 amino acids. The CDR3 DNA sequence: TGTGCCAGCAGCTTAGGGGGGGGTCAGCCCCAGCATTTT. Translation: CASSLGGGQPQHF.

This clone was observed a single time. The chain uses TRBV5-1 and TRBJ2-3; 12 nucleotides agree with TRBD2. Germline loops: CDR1 SGHRS, CDR2 YFSETQ. The CDR3 is 16 residues long. V lost 0 bases to trimming and J lost 10 bases; unmatched junction nucleotides: 9. The CDR3 is CASSLDLAGGLDAQYF. The CDR3 nucleotides read TGCGCCAGCAGCTTGGATCTAGCGGGGGGGCTCGATGCGCAGTATTTT.

The chain joins TRBV28 to TRBJ1-3, with TRBD1 matching over 7 bases. After removal of 6 bases from V and 8 bases from J, the junction contained 1 base not matched to a gene. The CDR3 consists of 11 residues. In germline, CDR1 is MDHEN, CDR2 SYDVKM. The CDR3 reads CASRQGHTIYF. Here the CDR3 DNA reads TGTGCCAGCAGACAGGGGCACACCATATATTTT.

The chain couples TRBV19 to TRBJ2-6; 8 bases agree with TRBD1. The CDR3 runs to 17 residues. CDR1 is LNHDA, CDR2 SQIVND, per germline (reference sequence). Trimming removed 3 bases from V and 0 bases from J; junction bases left unmatched: 4. The CDR3 coding sequence is TGTGCCAGTAGTATCCTGGGACAGGTCTCTGGGGCCAACGTCCTGACTTTC. Translation gives CASSILGQVSGANVLTF.

This clone was detected only once. This chain uses TRBV19 with TRBJ2-7, with 7 bases fitting TRBD2. Trimming cost V 7 bases and J 1 base; bases outside gene matches: 7. Germline CDR1 and CDR2: LNHDA and SQIVND (reference sequence). The CDR3 consists of 14 residues. The CDR3 nucleotides are TGTGCCAGTAAGGCAGCTAGCGGATCCTACGAGCAGTACTTC. This gives the protein CASKAASGSYEQYF.